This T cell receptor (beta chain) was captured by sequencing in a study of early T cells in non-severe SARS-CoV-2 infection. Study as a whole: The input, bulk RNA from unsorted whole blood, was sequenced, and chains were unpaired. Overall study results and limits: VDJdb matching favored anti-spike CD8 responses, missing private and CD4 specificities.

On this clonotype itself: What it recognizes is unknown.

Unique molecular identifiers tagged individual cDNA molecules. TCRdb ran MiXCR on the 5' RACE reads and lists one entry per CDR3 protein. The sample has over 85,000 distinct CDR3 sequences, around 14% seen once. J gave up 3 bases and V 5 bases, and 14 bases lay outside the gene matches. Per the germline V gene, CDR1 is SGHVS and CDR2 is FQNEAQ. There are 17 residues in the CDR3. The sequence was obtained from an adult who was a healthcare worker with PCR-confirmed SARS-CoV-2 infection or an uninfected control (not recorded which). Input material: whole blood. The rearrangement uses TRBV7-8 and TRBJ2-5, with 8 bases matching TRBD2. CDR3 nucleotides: TGTGCCAGCAGCCCACTCCGGGGAGCGGGAGTGGAAGAGACCCAGTACTTC. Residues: CASSPLRGAGVEETQYF.